Following are 26 T cell receptor beta chains from one sample sequenced in a study of long-term antiretroviral therapy in people with HIV. With survey level as its setting, the immunoSEQ assay was v3.0. Repertoires were generated with immunoSEQ multiplex PCR, while TCRdb's copy carries only in-frame clones and drops some. Here the sample spans 30,000 to 40,000 clones, around 80% being singletons. The source was unsorted PBMCs, collected 2 years after starting antiretroviral therapy. The origin of the receptors is a woman between 45 and 60 years old with HIV.

The chain employs TRBV19 and TRBJ2-2, with 8 positions matching TRBD1. The V segment lost 1 base and the J segment 5 bases; nucleotides outside the gene matches: 3. The CDR3 length is 15 residues. CDR1 is LNHDA, CDR2 SQIVND, per germline (reference sequence). The DNA of the CDR3 is TGTGCCAGTAGTATAGGGACAGGGTTGACCGGGGAGCTGTTTTTT. Residues: CASSIGTGLTGELFF.

This clone was found once. The chain has TRBV2 and TRBJ1-1; the D gene is possibly TRBD1 (5 bases). The CDR3 consists of 14 residues. Trimming stripped 5 bases from V and 1 base from J, with 11 bases between. Per the germline V gene, CDR1 is SNHLY and CDR2 is FYNNEI. CDR3 residues: CASSSIGGNTEAFF. The CDR3 nucleotides are TGTGCCAGCAGTTCCATTGGGGGGAACACTGAAGCTTTCTTT.

V gene TRBV6-1 combines with J gene TRBJ2-7; D gene uncertain. The CDR3 is made up of 13 amino acids. Per the germline V gene, CDR1 is MNHNS and CDR2 is SASEGT. Trimming shortened V by 0 bases and J by 3 bases, and 6 bases separated the two germline ends. The CDR3 spells CASSEAVHYEQYF. The DNA of the CDR3 is TGTGCCAGCAGTGAAGCGGTCCACTACGAGCAGTACTTC.

V gene TRBV7-2 combines with J gene TRBJ1-5; TRBD1 aligns across 9 bases. Germline loops: CDR1 SGHTA, CDR2 FQGNSA. The CDR3 consists of 17 residues. Germline trimming cut 5 bases from V and 3 bases from J; bases unmatched to any gene: 11. The CDR3 loop reads CASSPSPGQGFNQPQHF. The CDR3 DNA sequence: TGTGCCAGCAGCCCCAGTCCAGGACAGGGGTTCAATCAGCCCCAGCATTTT.

The chain is built from TRBV7-3 and TRBJ1-6; D perhaps matches TRBD1 (5 bases). This CDR3 is built from 14 residues. CDR1 is SGHTA, CDR2 FQGTGA, per germline. V was pared by 3 bases and J by 9 bases, with 12 bases between. The CDR3 here is CASSFGAKSSPLHF. CDR3 nucleotide sequence: TGTGCCAGCAGCTTTGGGGCAAAGAGTTCACCCCTCCACTTT.

The genes are TRBV18 and TRBJ1-2, with TRBD1 matching 8 bases. Germline-derived CDR1 and CDR2 are KGHSH and LQKENI. V shed 5 bases, J shed 2 bases, and the junction held 13 bases outside the gene matches. The CDR3 runs 17 residues. CDR3 coding DNA: TGTGCCAGCTCAGCACTTCAAGGACAGGGAAACAACTATGGCTACACCTTC. This codes for CASSALQGQGNNYGYTF.

This clone is categorized as medium-sized. The V gene is TRBV18, the J gene TRBJ2-7; tentative D call: TRBD1 (5 bases). This CDR3 has 14 amino acids. Germline CDR1 is KGHSH and CDR2 is LQKENI. V was cut by 0 bases and J by 2 bases, with 8 bases left in between. The CDR3 spells CASSPPDRPYEQYF. In DNA form, the CDR3 reads TGTGCCAGCTCACCACCTGACAGACCCTACGAGCAGTACTTC.

The chain joins TRBV4-2 to TRBJ1-2; D remains unclear. This CDR3 region has 14 residues. In germline, CDR1 is LGHNA, CDR2 YNFKEQ. With 4 bases removed from V and 2 bases from J, the gap between germline ends came to 11 bases. CDR3 loop: CASSPLGGNYGYTF. DNA for the CDR3: TGTGCCAGCAGCCCACTTGGAGGGAACTATGGCTACACCTTC.

The table lists this clone with a few counts. The rearrangement uses TRBV2 and TRBJ2-3; 11 nucleotides align to TRBD2. With V trimmed by 7 bases and J by 4 bases, 7 bases remained unmatched. Germline V lookup: CDR1 SNHLY, CDR2 FYNNEI. The CDR3 is 15 residues long. CDR3 in amino acids: CASTGLAGGSDTQYF. CDR3 bases: TGTGCCAGCACGGGATTAGCGGGGGGGTCAGATACGCAGTATTTT.

The CDR3 loop reads CASSLIPRKTQYF. The CDR3 DNA reads TGTGCCAGCAGCTTAATTCCGCGAAAGACCCAGTACTTC. This chain joins TRBV7-9 and TRBJ2-5; D gene ambiguous. From germline, CDR1 is SEHNR and CDR2 FQNEAQ (reference sequence). The CDR3 sequence is 13 residues long. V was shortened by 2 bases and J by 6 bases, with 10 bases between the two germline ends.

V is TRBV29-1 and J is TRBJ2-3; D remains ambiguous. Germline V gene sequence: CDR1 SQVTM, CDR2 ANQGSEA. The CDR3 consists of 14 residues. With 0 bases removed from V and 3 bases from J, the gap between germline ends came to 10 bases. CDR3 sequence (DNA): TGCAGCGTTGAAGAAGACTTGCGTACAGATACGCAGTATTTT. Translation gives CSVEEDLRTDTQYF.

V gene TRBV7-9 combines with J gene TRBJ1-4, with D possibly matching TRBD1 (5 bases). The V and J ends lost 4 bases and 8 bases respectively, with 17 bases between them. CDR3 size: 15 residues. CDR1 and CDR2 from the germline V gene are SEHNR and FQNEAQ (reference sequence). The CDR3: CASSSGIWHYEKLFF. The CDR3 bases are TGTGCCAGCAGCTCAGGGATTTGGCATTACGAAAAACTGTTTTTT.

V usage is TRBV30 and J usage is TRBJ1-1; the D gene is possibly TRBD1 (5 bases). V was cut by 1 base and J by 6 bases, with 12 bases left in between. This CDR3 comprises 13 residues. Germline V gives CDR1 GTSNPN, CDR2 SVGIG (reference sequence). The CDR3, as DNA: TGTGCCTGGAGTGCTTTACAGGTAGCTGAAGCTTTCTTT. It encodes CAWSALQVAEAFF.

V usage is TRBV6-6 and J usage is TRBJ1-1; D not certain. The CDR3 is 16 amino acids. The germline CDR1 and CDR2 sequences are MNHNY and SVGAGI (reference sequence). The ends were cut back, 6 bases at V and 1 base at J, with 18 bases in the middle. The CDR3 coding sequence is TGTGCCAGCAGCCCTAGCGAGCGGGCAAGGAACACTGAAGCTTTCTTT. This encodes CASSPSERARNTEAFF.

V and J are TRBV5-6 and TRBJ2-2, with no clear D. Germline V CDR1 and CDR2: SGHDT, YYEEEE. The CDR3 has 16 residues. The germline V and J ends were trimmed by 0 bases and 0 bases, with 9 bases remaining between them. The CDR3 reads CASSLVAASNTGELFF. DNA of the CDR3: TGTGCCAGCAGCTTGGTGGCCGCTTCGAACACCGGGGAGCTGTTTTTT.

V is TRBV10-3 and J is TRBJ2-2; 9 bases align to TRBD1. J gave up 3 bases and V 5 bases, and 10 bases lay outside the gene matches. CDR1 is ENHRY, CDR2 SYGVKD, per germline. The CDR3 consists of 17 residues. This CDR3 reads CAISSIMTGGYTGELFF. The CDR3 nucleotides are TGTGCCATCAGTTCTATCATGACAGGGGGGTACACCGGGGAGCTGTTTTTT.

The gene calls are TRBV7-3 and TRBJ1-1; no firm D call. V was shortened by 1 base and J by 6 bases, with 9 bases between the two germline ends. Germline CDR1 and CDR2: SGHTA and FQGTGA. There are 13 residues in the CDR3. CDR3 nucleotide sequence: TGTGCCAGCAGCTTAAAACCCGGGGCTGAAGCTTTCTTT. Translated, it gives CASSLKPGAEAFF.

The chain is built from TRBV5-1 and TRBJ2-5; 14 bases align to TRBD2. The CDR3 has 15 residues. V trimming: 4 bases; J trimming: 9 bases; junction bases outside the gene matches: 8. The germline CDR1 and CDR2 sequences are SGHRS and YFSETQ. DNA of the CDR3: TGCGCCAGCAGCCAGACTAGCGGGGGGGCCGAGGCCCAGTACTTC. Amino acids: CASSQTSGGAEAQYF.

This clone was observed once. The V call is TRBV2, the J call TRBJ2-7, with TRBD1 as a possible D gene (6 bases). Per germline, CDR1 SNHLY and CDR2 FYNNEI. The CDR3 is 14 amino acids. With 5 bases removed from V and 1 base from J, the gap between germline ends came to 12 bases. The CDR3 spells CASSRQGMSYEQYF. DNA for the CDR3: TGTGCCAGCAGTCGCCAGGGGATGTCCTACGAGCAGTACTTC.

A few counts support this clone. This chain uses TRBV19 with TRBJ1-5, with TRBD1 as a possible D gene (6 bases). This CDR3 region has 15 residues. V shed 11 bases and J shed 3 bases, with 20 bases lying between them. Germline-derived CDR1 and CDR2 are LNHDA and SQIVND (reference sequence). Written as DNA, the CDR3 is TGTGCCTCGAGTATGTCGGGACACGCCAATCAGCCCCAGCATTTT. The encoded protein is CASSMSGHANQPQHF.

The rearrangement links TRBV7-2 to TRBJ1-1, with a possible D match to TRBD1 (5 bases). V was clipped by 8 bases and J by 4 bases, with 23 bases between them. This CDR3 comprises 16 residues. CDR1 and CDR2 (germline): SGHTA, FQGNSA. CDR3 in amino acids: CASLLDTTAGGTEAFF. The CDR3 bases are TGTGCCAGCCTCCTAGATACGACAGCGGGGGGCACTGAAGCTTTCTTT.

Details on this clone: The same CDR3 arises from other DNA sequences in this sample as well. The chain combines TRBV7-9 with TRBJ2-3, with D perhaps TRBD1 or TRBD2 (5 bases each). CDR3 length equals 15 residues. V lost 5 bases and J 0 bases, leaving 12 bases between the germline ends. The germline V gene has CDR1 SEHNR and CDR2 FQNEAQ (reference sequence). For the CDR3, the DNA is TGTGCCAGCAGCCCAGGGACGGCTAGCACAGATACGCAGTATTTT. As protein: CASSPGTASTDTQYF.

The chain employs TRBV18 and TRBJ2-2; D is ambiguous. The CDR3 totals 13 residues. The V end was cut by 5 bases, the J end by 6 bases, with 10 bases between. Germline V gene lookup returns CDR1 KGHSH and CDR2 LQKENI. DNA of the CDR3: TGTGCCAGCTCAATTTCCGTATCCGGGGAGCTGTTTTTT. Translation: CASSISVSGELFF.

This clone was observed a single time. The V call is TRBV6-1, the J call TRBJ2-7, with D possibly TRBD1 on 5 matching bases. This CDR3 has 14 amino acids. V lost 5 bases and J 1 base, leaving 12 bases between the germline ends. Looked up from germline, CDR1 is MNHNS and CDR2 is SASEGT. The CDR3 sequence is CASSPPQGSYEQYV. CDR3 DNA: TGTGCCAGCAGTCCTCCCCAGGGTTCCTACGAGCAGTACGTC.

This chain joins TRBV5-1 and TRBJ1-2, with D possibly TRBD1 on 6 matching bases. This CDR3 spans 16 amino acids. CDR1 is SGHRS, CDR2 YFSETQ, per germline. Trimming stripped 0 bases from V and 6 bases from J, with 18 bases between. The CDR3 spells CASSLELVGGKDGYTF. The CDR3 DNA follows: TGCGCCAGCAGCTTGGAACTCGTAGGGGGGAAAGATGGCTACACCTTC.

This clone has more than one count but fewer than ten. This chain uses TRBV30 with TRBJ1-6, with D unresolved. The ends were cut back, 3 bases at V and 14 bases at J, with 14 bases in the middle. Germline CDR1 and CDR2: GTSNPN and SVGIG (reference sequence). There are 12 residues in the CDR3. Written as DNA, the CDR3 is TGTGCCTGGAGCGCCCAGGCGGAGACCCTCCACTTT. As protein: CAWSAQAETLHF. Filled out from reference TRBV30 and TRBJ1-6, the complete variable domain reads SQTIHQWPATLVQPVGSPLSLECTVEGTSNPNLYWYRQAAGRGLQLLFYSVGIGQISSEVPQNLSASRPQDRQFILSSKKLLLSDSGFYLCAWSAQAETLHFGNGTRLTVT.